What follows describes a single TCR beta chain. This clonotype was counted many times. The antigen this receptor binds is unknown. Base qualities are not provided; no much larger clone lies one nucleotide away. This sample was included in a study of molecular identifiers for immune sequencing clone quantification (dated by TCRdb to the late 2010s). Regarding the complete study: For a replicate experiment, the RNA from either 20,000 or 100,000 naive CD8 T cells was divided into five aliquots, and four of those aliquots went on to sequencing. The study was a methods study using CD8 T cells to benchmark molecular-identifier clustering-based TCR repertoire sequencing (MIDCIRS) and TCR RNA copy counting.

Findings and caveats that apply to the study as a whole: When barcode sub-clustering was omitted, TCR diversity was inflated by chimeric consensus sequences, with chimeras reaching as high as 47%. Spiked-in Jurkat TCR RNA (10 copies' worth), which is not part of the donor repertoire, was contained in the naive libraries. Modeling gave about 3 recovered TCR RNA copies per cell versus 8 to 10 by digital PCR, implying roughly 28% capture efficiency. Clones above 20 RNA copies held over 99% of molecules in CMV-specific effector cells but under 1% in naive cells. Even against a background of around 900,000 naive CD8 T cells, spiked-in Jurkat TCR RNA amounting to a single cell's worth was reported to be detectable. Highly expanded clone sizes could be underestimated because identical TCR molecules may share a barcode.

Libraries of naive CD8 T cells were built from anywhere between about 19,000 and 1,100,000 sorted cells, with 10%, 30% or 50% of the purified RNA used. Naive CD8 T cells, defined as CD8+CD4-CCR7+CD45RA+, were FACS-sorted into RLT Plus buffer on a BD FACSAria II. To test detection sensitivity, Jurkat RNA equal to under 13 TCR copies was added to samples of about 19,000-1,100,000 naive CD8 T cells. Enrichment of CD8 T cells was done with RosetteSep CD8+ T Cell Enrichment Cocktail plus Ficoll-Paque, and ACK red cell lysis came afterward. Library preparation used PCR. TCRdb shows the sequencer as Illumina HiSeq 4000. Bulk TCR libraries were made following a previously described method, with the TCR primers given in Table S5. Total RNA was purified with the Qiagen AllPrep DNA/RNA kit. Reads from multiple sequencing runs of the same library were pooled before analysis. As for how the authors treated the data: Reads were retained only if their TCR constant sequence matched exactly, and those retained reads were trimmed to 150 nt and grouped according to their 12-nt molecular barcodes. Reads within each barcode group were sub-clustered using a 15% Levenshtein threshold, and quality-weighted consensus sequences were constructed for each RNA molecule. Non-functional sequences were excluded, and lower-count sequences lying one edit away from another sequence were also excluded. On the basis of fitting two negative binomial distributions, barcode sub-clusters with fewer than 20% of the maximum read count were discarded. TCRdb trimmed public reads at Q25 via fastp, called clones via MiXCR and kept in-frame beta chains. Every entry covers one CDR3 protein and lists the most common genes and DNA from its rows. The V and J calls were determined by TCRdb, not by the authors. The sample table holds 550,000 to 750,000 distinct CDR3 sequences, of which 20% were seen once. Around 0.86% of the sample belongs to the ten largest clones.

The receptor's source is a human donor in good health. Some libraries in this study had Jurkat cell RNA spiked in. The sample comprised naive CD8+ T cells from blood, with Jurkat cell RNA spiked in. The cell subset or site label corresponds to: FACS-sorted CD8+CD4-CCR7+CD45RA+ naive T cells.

The DNA sequence is TGTGCCACCAGTGATTACCCTGGGGACAGAATCAATGAGCAGTTCTTC. The encoded protein is CATSDYPGDRINEQFF. Recombination connected TRBV24-1 to TRBJ2-1, with 7 junctional bases fitting TRBD1. The CDR3 holds 16 amino acids from the cysteine to the phenylalanine. Only the CDR3 region is kept as DNA, spanning 48 bases read in frame from base 1. V is cut back by 2 bases and J by 6 bases, with 9 bases in the junction unmatched. CDR1 and CDR2, per the germline V gene, are KGHDR and SFDVKD.